The source of this T cell receptor beta chain is a study of tumor-infiltrating lymphocytes in primary liver carcinoma. The CDR3 spans 15 residues. Between the trimmed V and J ends, which lost 7 bases and 6 bases, there was a span of 19 bases. Germline V gene lookup returns CDR1 LGHNA and CDR2 YSLEER. The authors made TCR beta cDNA from about 500 ng total RNA with a constant-region primer. Researchers made the TCR beta libraries by running three nested multiplex PCR rounds with slightly modified ARM-PCR. PCR rounds one and two used TRBV1-TRBV30 forward primers with a C-beta reverse primer for about 11 cycles each. A single record per CDR3 protein comes from TCRdb applying MiXCR to the multiplex PCR reads. The sample has about 210,000 distinct CDR3 sequences; 85% are singletons. It was from approximately 20-30 mg of unsorted bulk tissue that RNA and DNA were co-extracted. The sampling covered five separate regions of each tumor.

The TCR was taken from a man in his forties with primary liver carcinoma and hepatitis B virus infection. The rearrangement uses TRBV4-3 and TRBJ2-1; D might be TRBD2 (6 bases). Sequencing was carried out using tumor tissue from primary liver carcinoma. This CDR3 reads CASKQDPTGANEQFF. Written as DNA, the CDR3 is TGCGCCAGCAAGCAAGACCCTACGGGAGCCAATGAGCAGTTCTTC.